What follows are 32 T cell receptor beta chains derived from one specimen sequenced in a study of shared clonotypes between healthy human individuals. Here immunoSEQ multiplex PCR was the method, and the copy in TCRdb shows in-frame clones only, minus some. The sample records 1 million to 1.3 million clones, more than 75% being singletons. The sample comprised memory CD4+ T cells from PBMCs. Subset of the sample: CD45RA-negative fraction. The receptors were gathered from a man aged 18 to 29 in good health. Some clones in this sample may be carry-over from other donors' samples.

The chain has TRBV13 and TRBJ2-2, with D tentatively TRBD1 or TRBD2 (5 bases each). Trimming stripped 5 bases from V and 6 bases from J, with 19 bases between. The CDR3 covers 16 residues. From germline, CDR1 is PRHDT and CDR2 FYEKMQ (reference sequence). CDR3 nucleotide sequence: TGTGCCAGCAGCCAACCCTACGGGGCGCACGCCGGGGAGCTGTTTTTT. It is translated as CASSQPYGAHAGELFF.

V gene TRBV6-5 combines with J gene TRBJ2-7; possibly TRBD1 for D (5 bases). This CDR3 has 15 residues. V lost 8 bases and J 6 bases, leaving 23 bases between the germline ends. In germline, CDR1 is MNHEY, CDR2 SVGAGI. CDR3 sequence: CASRPLAIRQGEQYF. For the CDR3, the DNA is TGTGCCAGCCGACCCCTTGCCATCAGGCAGGGCGAGCAGTACTTC.

This clone was observed a single time. CDR3 protein: CASSNLGRLKLFF. The CDR3, as DNA: TGTGCCAGCAGCAACTTGGGGAGGTTAAAACTGTTTTTT. The chain is built from TRBV28 and TRBJ1-4; D not certain. V gave up 6 bases and J gave up 10 bases, with 15 bases separating them. The germline V gene has CDR1 MDHEN and CDR2 SYDVKM. The CDR3 has 13 residues.

The chain recombines TRBV5-8 with TRBJ2-1, with TRBD1 identical over 7 bases. The CDR3 is made up of 13 amino acids. The ends lost 5 bases at V and 4 bases at J; junction bases unmatched: 3. Germline loops: CDR1 SGHTS, CDR2 YDEGEE. CDR3 sequence: CASSWDSYNEQFF. CDR3 DNA: TGTGCCAGCAGTTGGGACAGTTACAATGAGCAGTTCTTC.

CDR3 sequence: CASSLGTNLNTEAFF. The CDR3 region has the DNA TGCGCCAGCAGCTTGGGGACCAACCTGAACACTGAAGCTTTCTTT. The V gene is TRBV5-1, the J gene TRBJ1-1; D not resolved. Germline lookup yields CDR1 SGHRS and CDR2 YFSETQ. This CDR3 contains 15 residues. The V gene lost 0 bases and the J gene lost 0 bases, with 9 bases spanning the gap.

About this clone: The same CDR3 arises from other DNA sequences in this sample as well. CDR3 in DNA: TGTGCCAGCAGCCGGGGGGGCGGCACAGATACGCAGTATTTT. Translated, it gives CASSRGGGTDTQYF. The chain is built from TRBV7-2 and TRBJ2-3; TRBD2 agrees at 8 bases. The junction had 2 bases not matched to a gene; V was cut back by 5 bases and J by 1 base. Germline values: CDR1 SGHTA, CDR2 FQGNSA. The CDR3 is made up of 14 amino acids. Supplemented by reference TRBV7-2 and TRBJ2-3, the full variable domain reads GAGVSQSPSNKVTEKGKDVELRCDPISGHTALYWYRQSLGQGLEFLIYFQGNSAPDKSGLPSDRFSAERTGGSVSTLTIQRTQQEDSAVYLCASSRGGGTDTQYFGPGTRLTVL.

This clone has only a few counts. The chain links TRBV28 to TRBJ2-4; 14 positions agree with TRBD2. J gave up 6 bases and V 5 bases, and 15 bases lay outside the gene matches. The CDR3 loop spans 19 amino acids. Germline V gene lookup returns CDR1 MDHEN and CDR2 SYDVKM. In nucleotides, the CDR3 is TGTGCCAGCAGTCGTACGGGGACAGGGACTAGCGGGAGCATAAACATTCAGTACTTC. Amino acids: CASSRTGTGTSGSINIQYF.

The chain has TRBV29-1 and TRBJ1-1; 8 bases align to TRBD1. The germline gives CDR1 SQVTM, CDR2 ANQGSEA. The CDR3 is 13 amino acids. V was pared by 5 bases and J by 5 bases, with 7 bases of the junction left unmatched. The CDR3 protein is CSVSQGEDTEAFF. Written as DNA, the CDR3 is TGCAGCGTTTCACAGGGGGAGGATACTGAAGCTTTCTTT.

This clone was observed once. The chain is built from TRBV29-1 and TRBJ2-3, with 7 bases fitting TRBD1. The CDR3 sequence is 12 residues long. V shed 7 bases and J 0 bases; nucleotides not matched to a gene: 1. CDR1 is SQVTM and CDR2 is ANQGSEA in the germline V gene. CDR3 sequence reads: CSGRGSTDTQYF. CDR3 sequence (DNA): TGCAGCGGCAGGGGGAGCACAGATACGCAGTATTTT.

This rearrangement joins TRBV7-8 to TRBJ1-2; 8 bases agree with TRBD1. Germline values: CDR1 SGHVS, CDR2 FQNEAQ. The CDR3 is 15 residues long. J was trimmed by 6 bases and V by 4 bases; bases with no gene match: 10. CDR3 DNA sequence: TGTGCCAGCAGCTCGGACAGGGAGGGGATGAATGGCTACACCTTC. Translating gives CASSSDREGMNGYTF.

The V and J genes are TRBV28 and TRBJ2-7; tentatively, D is TRBD1 or TRBD2 (6 bases each). This CDR3 has 13 amino acids. Trimming pared 8 bases from V and 3 bases from J, leaving 14 bases between. Germline values: CDR1 MDHEN, CDR2 SYDVKM. CDR3 amino acids: CASEGGDGYEQYF. The CDR3 bases are TGTGCCAGCGAGGGGGGAGATGGCTACGAGCAGTACTTC.

V and J are TRBV7-2 and TRBJ2-2; maybe TRBD1 (6 bases). Deletions cut 5 bases from V and 1 base from J, with 11 bases between. The CDR3 is made up of 15 amino acids. CDR1 and CDR2 (germline): SGHTA, FQGNSA. CDR3 coding DNA: TGTGCCAGCAGCCCTGACAGGAGGAACACCGGGGAGCTGTTTTTT. Amino acid sequence: CASSPDRRNTGELFF.

This clone was observed many times. The chain employs TRBV19 and TRBJ2-6, with D possibly TRBD1 on 6 matching bases. In germline, CDR1 is LNHDA, CDR2 SQIVND (reference sequence). The CDR3 sequence is 15 residues long. The V end was cut by 4 bases, the J end by 2 bases, with 9 bases between. For the CDR3, the DNA is TGTGCCAGTAGTACTAACAGGGCTGGGGCCAACGTCCTGACTTTC. Translated: CASSTNRAGANVLTF.

The chain is built from TRBV6-1 and TRBJ2-7, with a weak D call TRBD2 (5 bases). There are 14 residues in the CDR3. The germline V and J ends were trimmed by 8 bases and 1 base, with 15 bases remaining between them. CDR1 and CDR2 (germline): MNHNS, SASEGT. CDR3 in amino acids: CASGLGSLSYEQYF. The CDR3 DNA is TGTGCCAGCGGTCTGGGGAGCTTATCCTACGAGCAGTACTTC.

The rearrangement uses TRBV20-1 and TRBJ2-1; 8 nucleotides match TRBD2. After removal of 7 bases from V and 15 bases from J, the junction contained 11 bases not matched to a gene. The CDR3 extends over 11 amino acids. Germline V lookup: CDR1 DFQATT, CDR2 SNEGSKA (reference sequence). The CDR3 coding sequence is TGCAGTGTGACTCCTAGCGGGCCGCGGTTCTTC. Its protein product is CSVTPSGPRFF.

The genes are TRBV10-3 and TRBJ1-3; weak D call: TRBD1 (5 bases). With 6 bases removed from V and 0 bases from J, the gap between germline ends came to 12 bases. The germline V gene has CDR1 ENHRY and CDR2 SYGVKD. The CDR3 extends over 15 amino acids. The CDR3 coding sequence is TGTGCCATCAGGGGGCGGTTGGACTCTGGAAACACCATATATTTT. It specifies CAIRGRLDSGNTIYF.

This clone was observed a handful of times. The J gene is TRBJ1-1, the V gene TRBV11-2; D is uncertain. V shed 5 bases and J shed 0 bases, with 7 bases lying between them. The germline V gene has CDR1 SGHAT and CDR2 FQNNGV. The CDR3 is 13 amino acids. As DNA, the CDR3 is TGTGCCAGCAGCCCCTTCATGAACACTGAAGCTTTCTTT. The encoded protein is CASSPFMNTEAFF.

This chain connects TRBV30 to TRBJ2-2; D remains unclear. Germline CDR1 GTSNPN, CDR2 SVGIG (reference sequence). Trimming removed 1 base at V and 7 bases at J, with 10 bases between. The CDR3 length is 13 residues. CDR3 sequence: CAWSGRMRGELFF. CDR3 DNA: TGTGCCTGGAGTGGTAGGATGCGCGGGGAGCTGTTTTTT. Full variable domain (rest looked up from reference TRBV30 and TRBJ2-2): SQTIHQWPATLVQPVGSPLSLECTVEGTSNPNLYWYRQAAGRGLQLLFYSVGIGQISSEVPQNLSASRPQDRQFILSSKKLLLSDSGFYLCAWSGRMRGELFFGEGSRLTVL.

This clone has just one count. The chain combines TRBV6-1 with TRBJ1-5; D is uncertain. The V and J ends lost 4 bases and 0 bases respectively, with 7 bases between them. Germline loops: CDR1 MNHNS, CDR2 SASEGT. This CDR3 spans 14 amino acids. As DNA, the CDR3 is TGTGCCAGCAGTGCCCCCCATAGCAATCAGCCCCAGCATTTT. This encodes CASSAPHSNQPQHF.

Worth noting for this clone: This likely traces to a read error, being one base from a far larger clone. This specimen includes other DNA sequences encoding the same CDR3. In nucleotides, the CDR3 is TGTGCCAGCAGTTTGACAGGGAACACTGAAGCTTTCTTT. Translated: CASSLTGNTEAFF. V and J are TRBV28 and TRBJ1-1, with TRBD1 as a possible D gene (6 bases). Per the germline V gene, CDR1 is MDHEN and CDR2 is SYDVKM. The CDR3 has 13 amino acids. V lost 3 bases to trimming and J lost 1 base, with 6 bases between them.

The rearrangement links TRBV28 to TRBJ1-3; no firm D call. The V and J ends lost 6 bases and 4 bases respectively, with 10 bases between them. Germline values: CDR1 MDHEN, CDR2 SYDVKM. The CDR3 spans 13 residues. CDR3 residues: CASRDSRGNTIYF. DNA of the CDR3: TGTGCCAGCAGAGACTCGCGGGGAAACACCATATATTTT.

The chain links TRBV27 to TRBJ1-6; D possibly corresponds to TRBD1 (6 bases). V was shortened by 6 bases and J by 6 bases, with 15 bases between the two germline ends. Germline V gene lookup returns CDR1 MNHEY and CDR2 SMNVEV (reference sequence). The CDR3 covers 15 residues. CDR3 DNA: TGTGCCAGCAGACTCTTGGGGGCGGCTAATTCACCCCTCCACTTT. Translating gives CASRLLGAANSPLHF.

A word on this clone: Possible read error: a much larger clone is one base away. The chain couples TRBV25-1 to TRBJ1-1; D perhaps matches TRBD1 (6 bases). The CDR3 is made up of 14 amino acids. From germline, CDR1 is MGHDK and CDR2 SYGVNS. V was cut by 5 bases and J by 1 base, with 11 bases left in between. CDR3 residues: CASSKQGGNTEAFF. The DNA for the CDR3 is TGTGCCAGCAGTAAACAGGGTGGGAACACTGAAGCTTTCTTT. Supplemented by reference TRBV25-1 and TRBJ1-1, the full variable domain reads EADIYQTPRYLVIGTGKKITLECSQTMGHDKMYWYQQDPGMELHLIHYSYGVNSTEKGDLSSESTVSRIRTEHFPLTLESARPSHTSQYLCASSKQGGNTEAFFGQGTRLTVV.

The gene calls are TRBV18 and TRBJ2-4; D remains unclear. Between the trimmed V and J ends, which lost 1 base and 8 bases, there was a span of 6 bases. Germline lookup yields CDR1 KGHSH and CDR2 LQKENI. CDR3 length: 12 amino acids. For the CDR3, the DNA is TGTGCCAGCTCACCACAGGGCGACATTCAGTACTTC. It translates to CASSPQGDIQYF.

Comment on this clone: This is likely an artifact of a read error, given a far larger clone one base away. The chain is built from TRBV30 and TRBJ1-1; D gene ambiguous. There are 14 residues in the CDR3. Germline V gene lookup returns CDR1 GTSNPN and CDR2 SVGIG (reference sequence). The V gene lost 3 bases and the J gene lost 0 bases, with 11 bases spanning the gap. The CDR3 bases are TGTGCCTGGAGCCAGGACGGTTTGAACACTGAAGCTTTCTTT. Its translation: CAWSQDGLNTEAFF.

The V call is TRBV2, the J call TRBJ1-2; D unclear. Germline V gene lookup returns CDR1 SNHLY and CDR2 FYNNEI. CDR3 length: 13 amino acids. V shed 2 bases and J shed 8 bases, with 12 bases lying between them. The CDR3, as DNA: TGTGCCAGCAGTGAAAGGACCCAAGGGGGCTACACCTTC. Amino acids: CASSERTQGGYTF. Together with reference TRBV2 and TRBJ1-2, the CDR3 gives the full variable domain: EPEVTQTPSHQVTQMGQEVILRCVPISNHLYFYWYRQILGQKVEFLVSFYNNEISEKSEIFDDQFSVERPDGSNFTLKIRSTKLEDSAMYFCASSERTQGGYTFGSGTRLTVV.

This chain connects TRBV4-2 to TRBJ1-5; D not certain. Trimming removed 0 bases at V and 6 bases at J, with 12 bases between. There are 15 residues in the CDR3. Germline V lookup: CDR1 LGHNA, CDR2 YNFKEQ. CDR3 amino acids: CASSQEPRAGQPQHF. In DNA, the CDR3 is TGTGCCAGCAGCCAAGAACCCCGCGCGGGTCAGCCCCAGCATTTT.

The rearrangement links TRBV7-3 to TRBJ2-2; a weak D match, TRBD1 (6 bases). Germline loops: CDR1 SGHTA, CDR2 FQGTGA. This CDR3 is 14 amino acids long. Between the trimmed V and J ends, which lost 4 bases and 1 base, there was a span of 7 bases. This chain's CDR3 is CASSSRGNTGELFF. Here the CDR3 DNA reads TGTGCCAGCAGCTCCAGGGGGAACACCGGGGAGCTGTTTTTT.

This clone occurred many times. The same CDR3 also results from other DNA sequences found in this sample. This CDR3 is CASSPPGVQETQYF. Written as DNA, the CDR3 is TGTGCCAGCAGCCCACCCGGGGTCCAAGAGACCCAGTACTTC. This sequence joins TRBV4-2 and TRBJ2-5; D perhaps matches TRBD2 (5 bases). V lost 4 bases and J 1 base, leaving 10 bases between the germline ends. The CDR3 is 14 residues long. CDR1 LGHNA and CDR2 YNFKEQ come from the germline V gene.

This clone has ten or more counts. The chain is built from TRBV7-8 and TRBJ2-1; 15 positions agree with TRBD2. Germline assignment: CDR1 SGHVS and CDR2 FQNEAQ. This CDR3 region has 20 residues. The junction had 14 bases not matched to a gene; V was cut back by 2 bases and J by 6 bases. CDR3 region: CASSLRAGTSGRSIPNEQFF. The CDR3, as DNA: TGTGCCAGCAGCTTACGGGCCGGGACTAGCGGGAGGAGTATACCCAATGAGCAGTTCTTC.

V usage is TRBV7-3 and J usage is TRBJ2-1, with TRBD1 identical over 8 bases. V was clipped by 2 bases and J by 5 bases; unmatched bases: 5. The CDR3 totals 15 residues. Per germline, CDR1 SGHTA and CDR2 FQGTGA. CDR3 sequence: CASSLGQGANNEQFF. In DNA form, the CDR3 reads TGTGCCAGCAGCTTAGGGCAGGGGGCGAACAATGAGCAGTTCTTC.

This clone was counted only a few times. The chain links TRBV28 to TRBJ2-4; TRBD2 agrees at 7 bases. The V gene end was trimmed by 3 bases and the J gene end by 4 bases; junction bases not matched to a gene: 0. The CDR3 extends over 13 amino acids. Looked up from germline, CDR1 is MDHEN and CDR2 is SYDVKM. CDR3 loop: CASSLGGKNIQYF. The CDR3 region has the DNA TGTGCCAGCAGTTTGGGGGGGAAAAACATTCAGTACTTC.